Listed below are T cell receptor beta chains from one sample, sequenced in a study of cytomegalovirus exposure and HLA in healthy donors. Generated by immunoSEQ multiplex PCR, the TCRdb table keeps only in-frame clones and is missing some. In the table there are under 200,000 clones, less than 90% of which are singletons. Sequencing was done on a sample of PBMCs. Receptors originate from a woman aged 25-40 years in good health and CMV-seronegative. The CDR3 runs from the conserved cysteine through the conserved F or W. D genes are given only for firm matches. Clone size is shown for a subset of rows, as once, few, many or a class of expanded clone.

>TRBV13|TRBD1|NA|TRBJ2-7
TGTGCCAGCAGCTCCGGGGACAGCTCCTACGAGCAGTACTTC
CASSSGDSSYEQYF
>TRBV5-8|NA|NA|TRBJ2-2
TGTGCCAGCAGCTTAGAGCCTTACACCGGGGAGCTGTTTTTT
CASSLEPYTGELFF
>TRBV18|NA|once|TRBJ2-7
TGTGCCAGCTCACCAAGAGGGAACGAGCAGTACTTC
CASSPRGNEQYF
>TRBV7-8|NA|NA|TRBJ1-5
TGTGCCAGCAGCTTAGCCGGGGGCGGGCAGCCCCAGCATTTT
CASSLAGGGQPQHF
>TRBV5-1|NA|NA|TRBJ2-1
TGCGCCAGCAGCTTGGATCCCACTAGCCTTACCTACAATGAGCAGTTCTTC
CASSLDPTSLTYNEQFF
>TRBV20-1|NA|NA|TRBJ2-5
TGCAGTGCTAGAGCCCAAGAGACCCAGTACTTC
CSARAQETQYF
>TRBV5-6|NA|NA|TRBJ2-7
TGTGCCAGCAGCTTGGATTTATCGGACTACGAGCAGTACTTC
CASSLDLSDYEQYF
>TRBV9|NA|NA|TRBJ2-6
TGTGCCAGCAGCCTGTTAATCTCTGGGGCCAACGTCCTGACTTTC
CASSLLISGANVLTF
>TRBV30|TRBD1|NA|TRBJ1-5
TGTGCCTGGAGTGGGGACAGGGAGAGCAATCAGCCCCAGCATTTT
CAWSGDRESNQPQHF
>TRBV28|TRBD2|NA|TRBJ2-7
TGTGCCAGCAGGGAAGGACTAGCGGAGTCCTACGAGCAGTACTTC
CASREGLAESYEQYF
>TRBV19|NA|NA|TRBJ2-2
TGTGCCAGTAGTATAAGGAGGGGGGGTAGCACCGGGGAGCTGTTTTTT
CASSIRRGGSTGELFF
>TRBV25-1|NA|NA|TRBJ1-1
TGTGCCAGCAGTTTGCGAGGCCGGAACACTGAAGCTTTCTTT
CASSLRGRNTEAFF
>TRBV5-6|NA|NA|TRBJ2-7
TGTGCCAGCAGCCGGACATTAGGACACGAGCAGTACTTC
CASSRTLGHEQYF
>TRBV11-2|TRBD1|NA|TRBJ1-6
TGTGCCAGCAGCAATGGACAGGGGAATTCACCCCTCCACTTT
CASSNGQGNSPLHF
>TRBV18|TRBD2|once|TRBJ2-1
TGTGCCAGCTCACCCGGGGGGGCCGGCACCTACAATGAGCAGTTCTTC
CASSPGGAGTYNEQFF
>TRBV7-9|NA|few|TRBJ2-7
TGTGCCAGCAGCTTTACAGGGTACGAGCAGTACTTC
CASSFTGYEQYF
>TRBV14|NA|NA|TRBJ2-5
TGTGCCAGCAGCCAGTCTGGCTGGGTCATTTACTTC
CASSQSGWVIYF
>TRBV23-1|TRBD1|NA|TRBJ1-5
TGCGCCAGCAGTCAAGCCACAGGGGAGACCAATCAGCCCCAGCATTTT
CASSQATGETNQPQHF
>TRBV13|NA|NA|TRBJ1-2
TGTGCCAGCAGCCTAAGGACATCCCAAGTCTATGGCTACACCTTC
CASSLRTSQVYGYTF
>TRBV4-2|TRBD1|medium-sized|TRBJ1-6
TGTGCCAGCAGCCAGGACCCCGGGACAGGGGGCTCACCCCTCCACTTT
CASSQDPGTGGSPLHF
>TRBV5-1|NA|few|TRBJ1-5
TGCGCCAGCAGCTTGGAAGGGGGGAATCAGCCCCAGCATTTT
CASSLEGGNQPQHF
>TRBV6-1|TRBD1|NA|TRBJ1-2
TGTGCCAGCAGTGAAGAGCCTTCCGGGACAGGGGCCTATGGCTACACCTTC
CASSEEPSGTGAYGYTF
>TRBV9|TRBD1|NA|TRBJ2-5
TGTGCCAGCAGTTGGACAGGGGGCCGGAAGGAGACCCAGTACTTC
CASSWTGGRKETQYF
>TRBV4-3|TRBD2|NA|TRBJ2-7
TGCGCCAGCAGTCCAGGGACTAGCGGCAACTACGAGCAGTACTTC
CASSPGTSGNYEQYF
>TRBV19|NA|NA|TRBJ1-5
TGTGCCAGTAAAAACCGGGGTCAGCCCCAGCATTTT
CASKNRGQPQHF
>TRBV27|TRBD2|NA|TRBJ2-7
TGTGCCAGCAGTTTAACGGTTAGCGGGAGTGGGGAGCAGTACTTC
CASSLTVSGSGEQYF
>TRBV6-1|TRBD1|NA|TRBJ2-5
TGTGCCAGCATCAAGGGACAGTTACAAGAGACCCAGTACTTC
CASIKGQLQETQYF
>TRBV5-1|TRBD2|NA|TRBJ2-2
TGCGCCAGCAGCTTGGATGGGACTAGCGGCGGGACCGGGGAGCTGTTTTTT
CASSLDGTSGGTGELFF
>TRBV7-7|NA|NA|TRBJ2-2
TGTGCTAGCAGCTTAGACGCCAACACCGGGGAGCTGTTTTTT
CASSLDANTGELFF
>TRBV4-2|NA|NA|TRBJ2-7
TGTGCCAGCAGCCAAGATCCGGCAGGGGACGAGCAGTACTTC
CASSQDPAGDEQYF
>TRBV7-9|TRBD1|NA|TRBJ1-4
TGTGCCAGCAGCTTAGCAACAGGGGGAAGGAATGAAAAACTGTTTTTT
CASSLATGGRNEKLFF
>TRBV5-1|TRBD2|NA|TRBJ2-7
TGCGCCAGCAGCTTGGACGGGACTAGCGGGGGGCCCTCCTACGAGCAGTACTTC
CASSLDGTSGGPSYEQYF
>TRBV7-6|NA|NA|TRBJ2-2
TGTGCCAGCAGCATCGCACCGGAGACCGGGGAGCTGTTTTTT
CASSIAPETGELFF
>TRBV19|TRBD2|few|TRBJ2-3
TGTGCCAGTAGTATAGATAGGACTAGGGCTAGCACAGATACGCAGTATTTT
CASSIDRTRASTDTQYF
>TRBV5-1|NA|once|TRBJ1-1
TGCGCCAGCAGCCTCCCCGGCGGCGGTGAAGCTTTCTTT
CASSLPGGGEAFF
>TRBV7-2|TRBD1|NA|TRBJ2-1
TGTGCCAGCACACTAGACAGGGGGCCGGGCAATGAGCAGTTCTTC
CASTLDRGPGNEQFF
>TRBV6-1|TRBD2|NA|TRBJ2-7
TGTGCCAGCAGTGAAGGACTAGCGGGGATGTACGAGCAGTACTTC
CASSEGLAGMYEQYF
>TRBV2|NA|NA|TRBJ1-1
TGTGCCAGCAGTCGACAGTGGAACACTGAAGCTTTCTTT
CASSRQWNTEAFF
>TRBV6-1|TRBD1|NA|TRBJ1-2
TGTGCCAGCAGTGACCGGGACAGGGACGGCTACACCTTC
CASSDRDRDGYTF
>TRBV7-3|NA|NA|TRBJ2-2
TGTGCCAGCAGCTTGGCAGAGAACACCGGGGAGCTGTTTTTT
CASSLAENTGELFF
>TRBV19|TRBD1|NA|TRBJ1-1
TGTGCCAGCCAAGACAGGGGGGACACTGAAGCTTTCTTT
CASQDRGDTEAFF
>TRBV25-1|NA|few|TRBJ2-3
TGTGCCAGCAGGGACAGGGGGCTAGCGGGAGGGCCAGATACGCAGTATTTT
CASRDRGLAGGPDTQYF
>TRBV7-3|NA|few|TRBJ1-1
TGTGCCAGCAGCATGGGGCCCATGAACACTGAAGCTTTCTTT
CASSMGPMNTEAFF
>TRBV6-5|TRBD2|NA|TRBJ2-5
TGTGCCAGCAGGGCGGGAGGGAGGCAAGAGACCCAGTACTTC
CASRAGGRQETQYF